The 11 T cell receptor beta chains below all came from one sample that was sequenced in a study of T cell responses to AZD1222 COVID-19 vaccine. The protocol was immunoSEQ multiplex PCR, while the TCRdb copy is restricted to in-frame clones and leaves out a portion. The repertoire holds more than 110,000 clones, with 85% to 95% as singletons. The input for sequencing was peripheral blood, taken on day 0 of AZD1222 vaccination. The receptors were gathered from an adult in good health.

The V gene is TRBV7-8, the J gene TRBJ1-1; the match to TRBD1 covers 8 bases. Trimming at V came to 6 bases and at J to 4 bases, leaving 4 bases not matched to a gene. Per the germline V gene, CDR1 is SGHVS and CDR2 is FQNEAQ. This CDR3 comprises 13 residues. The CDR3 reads CASRDRGATEAFF. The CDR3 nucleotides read TGTGCCAGCAGAGACAGGGGTGCCACTGAAGCTTTCTTT.

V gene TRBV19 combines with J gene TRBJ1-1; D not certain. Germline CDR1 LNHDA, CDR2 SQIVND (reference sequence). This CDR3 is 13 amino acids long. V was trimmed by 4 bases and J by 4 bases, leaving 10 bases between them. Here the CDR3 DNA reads TGTGCCAGTAGTACTTCGGGGAGCACTGAAGCTTTCTTT. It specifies CASSTSGSTEAFF.

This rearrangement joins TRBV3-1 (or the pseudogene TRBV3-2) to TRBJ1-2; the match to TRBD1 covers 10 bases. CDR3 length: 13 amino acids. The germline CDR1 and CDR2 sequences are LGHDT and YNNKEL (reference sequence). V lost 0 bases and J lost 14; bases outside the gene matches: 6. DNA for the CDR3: TGTGCCAGCAGCCAAGACCCCGGGGGACAGGGGACCTTC. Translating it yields CASSQDPGGQGTF.

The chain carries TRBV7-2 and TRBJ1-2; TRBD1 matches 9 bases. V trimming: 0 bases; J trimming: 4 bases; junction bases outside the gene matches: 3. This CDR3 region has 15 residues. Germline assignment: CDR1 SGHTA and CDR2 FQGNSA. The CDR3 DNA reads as TGTGCCAGCAGCTTAGCGACAGGGGGAGCCTATGGCTACACCTTC. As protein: CASSLATGGAYGYTF. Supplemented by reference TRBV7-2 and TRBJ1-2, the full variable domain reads GAGVSQSPSNKVTEKGKDVELRCDPISGHTALYWYRQSLGQGLEFLIYFQGNSAPDKSGLPSDRFSAERTGGSVSTLTIQRTQQEDSAVYLCASSLATGGAYGYTFGSGTRLTVV.

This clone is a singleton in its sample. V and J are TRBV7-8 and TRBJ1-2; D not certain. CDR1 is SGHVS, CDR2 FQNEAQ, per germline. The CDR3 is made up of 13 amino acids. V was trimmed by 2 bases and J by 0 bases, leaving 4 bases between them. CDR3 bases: TGTGCCAGCAGCTTATACCCTAACTATGGCTACACCTTC. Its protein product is CASSLYPNYGYTF.

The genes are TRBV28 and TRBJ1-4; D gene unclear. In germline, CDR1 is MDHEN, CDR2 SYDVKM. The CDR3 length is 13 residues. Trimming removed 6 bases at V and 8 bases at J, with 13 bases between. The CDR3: CASSTVWEEKLFF. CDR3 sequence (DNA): TGTGCCAGCAGCACGGTGTGGGAAGAAAAACTGTTTTTT.

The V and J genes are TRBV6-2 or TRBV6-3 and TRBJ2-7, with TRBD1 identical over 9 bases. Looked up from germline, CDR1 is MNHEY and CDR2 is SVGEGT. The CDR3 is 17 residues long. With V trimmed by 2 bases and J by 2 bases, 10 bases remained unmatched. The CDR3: CASSYTTRDRDTYEQYF. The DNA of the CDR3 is TGTGCCAGCAGTTACACCACCCGGGACAGGGATACCTACGAGCAGTACTTC.

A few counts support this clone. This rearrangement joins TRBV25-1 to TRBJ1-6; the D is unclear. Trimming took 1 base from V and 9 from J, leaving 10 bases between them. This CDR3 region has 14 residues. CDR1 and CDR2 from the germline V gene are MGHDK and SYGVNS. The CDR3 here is CASSELRVTSPLHF. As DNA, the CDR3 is TGTGCCAGCAGTGAATTGCGGGTTACTTCACCCCTCCACTTT.

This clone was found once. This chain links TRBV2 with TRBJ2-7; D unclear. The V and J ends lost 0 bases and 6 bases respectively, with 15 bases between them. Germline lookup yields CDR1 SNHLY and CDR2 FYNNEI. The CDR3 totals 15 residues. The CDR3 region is CASSEAGVATGEQYF. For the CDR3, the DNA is TGTGCCAGCAGTGAAGCGGGTGTGGCAACTGGCGAGCAGTACTTC.

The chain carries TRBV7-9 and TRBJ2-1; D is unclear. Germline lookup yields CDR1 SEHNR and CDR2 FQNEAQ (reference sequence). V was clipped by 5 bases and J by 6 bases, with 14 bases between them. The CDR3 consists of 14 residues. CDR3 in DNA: TGTGCCAGCAGCGGTTACGGTGTCCTCAATGAGCAGTTCTTC. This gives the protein CASSGYGVLNEQFF.

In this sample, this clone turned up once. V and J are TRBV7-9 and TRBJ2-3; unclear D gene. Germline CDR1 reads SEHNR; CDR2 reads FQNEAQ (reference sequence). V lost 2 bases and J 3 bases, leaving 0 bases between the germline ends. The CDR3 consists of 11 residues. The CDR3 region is CASSLTDTQYF. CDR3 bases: TGTGCCAGCAGCTTAACAGATACGCAGTATTTT.